The clone carrying this T cell receptor (beta chain) was counted at least ten times. Its antigen is unidentified. Losses at the gene ends were 3 bases for V and 4 bases for J; bases not matched to a gene: 13. CDR3 length: 17 residues. Germline CDR1 reads DFQATT; CDR2 reads SNEGSKA (reference sequence). This entry belongs to a study of neurological immune-mediated disorders. Study results and caveats: Expanded clones shared no CDR3 amino acid sequences across subjects, suggesting private repertoires in all groups. Patients with HTLV-1-associated myelopathy showed the most TCR clonal expansion. Those with multiple sclerosis showed the least, falling below healthy controls.

The team produced cDNA through 5'RACE using 10-nucleotide random UMIs. TCRdb recomputed calls from the 5' RACE reads with MiXCR, one row per CDR3 protein. The sample includes 25,000 to 30,000 distinct CDR3 sequences, 5% to 7.5% seen only once; the top ten take more than 8.5%. The study built unsorted libraries from 2 million PBMCs kept at -80 C. Material: PBMCs. This receptor was taken from a woman in her forties or fifties in good health. The chain uses TRBV20-1 and TRBJ1-5; 9 bases line up with TRBD1. In nucleotides, the CDR3 is TGCAGTGCTAGGAGGGATTCCGGGACAGGGCCTAATCAGCCCCAGCATTTT. Protein product: CSARRDSGTGPNQPQHF.